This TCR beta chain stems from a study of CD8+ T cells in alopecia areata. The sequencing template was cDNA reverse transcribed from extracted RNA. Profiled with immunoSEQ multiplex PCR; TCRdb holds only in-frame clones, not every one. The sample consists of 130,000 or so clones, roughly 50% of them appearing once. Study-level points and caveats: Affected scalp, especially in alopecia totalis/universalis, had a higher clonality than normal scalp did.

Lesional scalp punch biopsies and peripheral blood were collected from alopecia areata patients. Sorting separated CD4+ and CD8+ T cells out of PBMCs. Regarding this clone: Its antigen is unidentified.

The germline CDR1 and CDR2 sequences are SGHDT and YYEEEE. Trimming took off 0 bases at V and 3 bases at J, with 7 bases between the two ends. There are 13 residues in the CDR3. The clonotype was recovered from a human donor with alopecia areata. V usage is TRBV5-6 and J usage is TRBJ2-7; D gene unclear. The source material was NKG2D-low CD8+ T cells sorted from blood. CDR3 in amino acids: CASSLGSDYEQYF. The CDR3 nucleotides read TGTGCCAGCAGCTTGGGGAGCGACTACGAGCAGTACTTC.